These 3 T cell receptor beta chains came from one sample sequenced in a study of cytomegalovirus exposure and HLA in healthy donors. PCR used 60 Vbeta primers and 13 Jbeta primers. TCRdb's copy holds only in-frame clones and misses some; the assay was immunoSEQ multiplex PCR. The sample includes about 170,000 clones, approximately 70% of them seen just once. Material for sequencing was PBMCs. All receptors derive from a woman in her late teens or twenties in good health and CMV-seropositive.

This chain joins TRBV2 and TRBJ2-4, with D unresolved. The length of the CDR3 is 13 residues. V lost 8 bases and J 6 bases, leaving 14 bases between the germline ends. In germline, CDR1 is SNHLY, CDR2 FYNNEI. Written as DNA, the CDR3 is TGTGCCAGCTCTGAAGAACACAGAAACATTCAGTACTTC. It codes for CASSEEHRNIQYF. Full variable domain (remainder filled in from reference TRBV2 and TRBJ2-4): EPEVTQTPSHQVTQMGQEVILRCVPISNHLYFYWYRQILGQKVEFLVSFYNNEISEKSEIFDDQFSVERPDGSNFTLKIRSTKLEDSAMYFCASSEEHRNIQYFGAGTRLSVL.

This clone was observed a handful of times. The same CDR3 is also encoded by other DNA sequences in this sample. This sequence joins TRBV9 and TRBJ2-5; no clear D gene. The CDR3 totals 14 residues. Germline values: CDR1 SGDLS, CDR2 YYNGEE. The V gene lost 0 bases and the J gene lost 2 bases, with 8 bases spanning the gap. The CDR3 DNA follows: TGTGCCAGCAGCGTAGCAGGATCACAAGAGACCCAGTACTTC. Translating gives CASSVAGSQETQYF.

The chain couples TRBV30 to TRBJ1-2, with TRBD1 matching over 10 bases. V was pared by 5 bases and J by 4 bases, with 7 bases of the junction left unmatched. Per germline, CDR1 GTSNPN and CDR2 SVGIG (reference sequence). The CDR3 loop spans 14 amino acids. The CDR3 DNA sequence: TGTGCCTGGCGCCGGGACAGGGGCGGCTATGGCTACACCTTC. This gives the protein CAWRRDRGGYGYTF.